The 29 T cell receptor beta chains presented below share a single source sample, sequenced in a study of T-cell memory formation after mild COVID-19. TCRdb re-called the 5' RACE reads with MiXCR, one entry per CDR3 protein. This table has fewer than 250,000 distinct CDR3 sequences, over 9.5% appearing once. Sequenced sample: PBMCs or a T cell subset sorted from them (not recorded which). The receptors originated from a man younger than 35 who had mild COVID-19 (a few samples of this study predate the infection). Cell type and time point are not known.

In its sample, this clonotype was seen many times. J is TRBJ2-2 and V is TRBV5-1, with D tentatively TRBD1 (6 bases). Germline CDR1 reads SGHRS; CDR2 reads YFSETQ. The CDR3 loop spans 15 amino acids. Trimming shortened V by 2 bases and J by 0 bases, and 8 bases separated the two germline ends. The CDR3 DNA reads TGCGCCAGCAGCTTTTCAGGGGCGAACACCGGGGAGCTGTTTTTT. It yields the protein CASSFSGANTGELFF.

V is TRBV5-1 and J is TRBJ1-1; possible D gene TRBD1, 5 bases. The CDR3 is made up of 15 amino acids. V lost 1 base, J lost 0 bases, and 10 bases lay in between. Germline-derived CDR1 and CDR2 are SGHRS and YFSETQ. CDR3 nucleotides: TGCGCCAGCAGCTTGTTTGACAGCATGAACACTGAAGCTTTCTTT. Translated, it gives CASSLFDSMNTEAFF.

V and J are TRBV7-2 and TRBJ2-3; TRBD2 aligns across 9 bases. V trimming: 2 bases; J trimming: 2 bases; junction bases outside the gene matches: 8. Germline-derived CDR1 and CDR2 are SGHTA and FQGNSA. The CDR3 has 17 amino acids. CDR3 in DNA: TGTGCCAGCAGCTTACCAGATAGCGGGGGATACACAGATACGCAGTATTTT. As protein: CASSLPDSGGYTDTQYF.

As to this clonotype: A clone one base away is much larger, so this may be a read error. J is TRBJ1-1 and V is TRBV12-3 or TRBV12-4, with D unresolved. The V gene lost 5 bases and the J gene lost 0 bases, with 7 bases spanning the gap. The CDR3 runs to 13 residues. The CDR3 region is CASSPKMNTEAFF. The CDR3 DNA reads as TGTGCCAGCAGTCCCAAGATGAACACTGAAGCTTTCTTT.

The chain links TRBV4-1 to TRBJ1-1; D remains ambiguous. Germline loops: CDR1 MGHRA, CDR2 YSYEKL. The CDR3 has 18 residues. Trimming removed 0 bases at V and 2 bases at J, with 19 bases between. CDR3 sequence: CASSQDVGQRLINTEAFF. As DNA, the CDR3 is TGCGCCAGCAGCCAAGATGTTGGGCAGAGACTCATAAACACTGAAGCTTTCTTT.

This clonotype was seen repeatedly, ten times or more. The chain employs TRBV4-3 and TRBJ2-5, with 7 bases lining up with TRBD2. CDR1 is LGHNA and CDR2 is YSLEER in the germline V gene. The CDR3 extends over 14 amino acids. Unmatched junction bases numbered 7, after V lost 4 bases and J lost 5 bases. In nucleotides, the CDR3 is TGCGCCAGCAGCCCGTCACTAGCGACCGAGACCCAGTACTTC. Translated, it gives CASSPSLATETQYF.

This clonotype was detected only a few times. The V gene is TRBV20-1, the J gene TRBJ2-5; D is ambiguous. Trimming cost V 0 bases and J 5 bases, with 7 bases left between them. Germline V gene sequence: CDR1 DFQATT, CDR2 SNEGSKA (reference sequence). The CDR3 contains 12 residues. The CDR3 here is CSARDPTETQYF. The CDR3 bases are TGCAGTGCTAGAGATCCTACTGAGACCCAGTACTTC.

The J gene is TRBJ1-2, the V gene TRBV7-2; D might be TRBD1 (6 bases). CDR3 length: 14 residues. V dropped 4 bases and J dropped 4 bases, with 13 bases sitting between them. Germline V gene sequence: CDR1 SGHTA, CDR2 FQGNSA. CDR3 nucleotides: TGTGCCAGCAGCTCAGGAAACAGGGTCTATGGCTACACCTTC. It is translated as CASSSGNRVYGYTF.

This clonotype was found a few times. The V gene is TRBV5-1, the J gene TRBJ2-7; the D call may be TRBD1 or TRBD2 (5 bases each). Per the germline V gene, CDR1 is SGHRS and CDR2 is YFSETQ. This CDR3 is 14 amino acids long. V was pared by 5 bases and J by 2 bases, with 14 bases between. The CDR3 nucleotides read TGCGCCAGCAGTCCAGGGACGCCGACCTACGAGCAGTACTTC. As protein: CASSPGTPTYEQYF.

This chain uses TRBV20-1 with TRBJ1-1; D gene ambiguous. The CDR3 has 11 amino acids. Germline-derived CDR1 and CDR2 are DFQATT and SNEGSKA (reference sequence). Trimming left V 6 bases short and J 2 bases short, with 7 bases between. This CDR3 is CSAHDNTEAFF. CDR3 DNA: TGCAGTGCCCATGACAACACTGAAGCTTTCTTT.

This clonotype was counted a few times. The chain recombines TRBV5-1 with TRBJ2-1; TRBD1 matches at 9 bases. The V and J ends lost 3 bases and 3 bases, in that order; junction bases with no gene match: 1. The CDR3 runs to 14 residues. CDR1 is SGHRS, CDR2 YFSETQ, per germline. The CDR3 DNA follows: TGCGCCAGCAGCTGGGGACAGGGCTACAATGAGCAGTTCTTC. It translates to CASSWGQGYNEQFF.

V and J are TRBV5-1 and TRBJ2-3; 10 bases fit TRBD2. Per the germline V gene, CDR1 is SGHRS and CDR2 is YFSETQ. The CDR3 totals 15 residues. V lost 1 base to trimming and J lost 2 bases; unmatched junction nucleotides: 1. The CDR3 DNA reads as TGCGCCAGCAGCTTGCTAGCGGGGGCCACAGATACGCAGTATTTT. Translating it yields CASSLLAGATDTQYF.

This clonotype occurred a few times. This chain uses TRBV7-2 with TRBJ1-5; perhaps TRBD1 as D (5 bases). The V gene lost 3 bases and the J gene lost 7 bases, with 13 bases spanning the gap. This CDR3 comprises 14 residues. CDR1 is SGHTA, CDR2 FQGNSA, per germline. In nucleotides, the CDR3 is TGTGCCAGCAGCTTCGGGGCAGGGACGCAGCCCCAGCATTTT. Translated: CASSFGAGTQPQHF.

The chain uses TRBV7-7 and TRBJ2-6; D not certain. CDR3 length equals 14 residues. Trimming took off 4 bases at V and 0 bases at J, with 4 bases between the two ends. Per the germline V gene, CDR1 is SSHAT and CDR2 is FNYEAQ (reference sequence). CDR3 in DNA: TGTGCCAGCAGCTCCAACTCTGGGGCCAACGTCCTGACTTTC. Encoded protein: CASSSNSGANVLTF.

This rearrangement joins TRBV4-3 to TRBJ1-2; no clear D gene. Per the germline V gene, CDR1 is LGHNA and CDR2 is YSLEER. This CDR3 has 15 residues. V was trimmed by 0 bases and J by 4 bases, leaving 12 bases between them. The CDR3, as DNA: TGCGCCAGCAGCCAAGATCGTCCCGATAGCTATGGCTACACCTTC. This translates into CASSQDRPDSYGYTF.

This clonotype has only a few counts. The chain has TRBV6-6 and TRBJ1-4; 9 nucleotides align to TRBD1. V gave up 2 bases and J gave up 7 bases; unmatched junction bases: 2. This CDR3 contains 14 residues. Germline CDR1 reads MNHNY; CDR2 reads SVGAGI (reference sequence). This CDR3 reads CASSYRQGVEKLFF. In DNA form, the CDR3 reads TGTGCCAGCAGTTACCGACAGGGGGTTGAAAAACTGTTTTTT.

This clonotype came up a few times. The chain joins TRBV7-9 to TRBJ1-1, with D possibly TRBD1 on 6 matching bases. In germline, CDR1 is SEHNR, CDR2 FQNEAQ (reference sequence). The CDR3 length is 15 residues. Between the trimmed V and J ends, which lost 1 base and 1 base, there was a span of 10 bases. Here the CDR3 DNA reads TGTGCCAGCAGCTTAGGCGGACAGAGGAACACTGAAGCTTTCTTT. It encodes CASSLGGQRNTEAFF.

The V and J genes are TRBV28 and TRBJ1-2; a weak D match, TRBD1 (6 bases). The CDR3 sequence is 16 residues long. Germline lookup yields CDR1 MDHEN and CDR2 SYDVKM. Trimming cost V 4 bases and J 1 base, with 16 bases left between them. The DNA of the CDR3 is TGTGCCAGCAGTTCCGCCCGGGGGGCTGGTAACTATGGCTACACCTTC. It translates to CASSSARGAGNYGYTF.

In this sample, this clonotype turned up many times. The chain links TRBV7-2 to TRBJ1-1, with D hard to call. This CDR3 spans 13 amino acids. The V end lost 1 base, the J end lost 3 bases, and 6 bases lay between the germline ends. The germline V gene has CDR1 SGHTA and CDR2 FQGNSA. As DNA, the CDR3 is TGTGCCAGCAGCTTAGTGGGGTACACTGAAGCTTTCTTT. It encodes CASSLVGYTEAFF.

The CDR3 bases are TGTGCCATTTCGACAGGGGGAGTCGGCGAGCAGTACTTC. Translating it yields CAISTGGVGEQYF. The rearrangement links TRBV6-6 to TRBJ2-7, with 9 nucleotides matching TRBD1. Germline loops: CDR1 MNHNY, CDR2 SVGAGI (reference sequence). V lost 10 bases and J lost 6; bases outside the gene matches: 10. CDR3 size: 13 residues.

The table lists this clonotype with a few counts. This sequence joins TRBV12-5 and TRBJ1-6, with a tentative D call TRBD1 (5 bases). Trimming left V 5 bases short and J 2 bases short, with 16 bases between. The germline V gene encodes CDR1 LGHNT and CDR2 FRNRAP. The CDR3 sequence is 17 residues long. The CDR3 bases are TGTGCTAGTGGTCACCGACCAGGGACTACCTATAATTCACCCCTCCACTTT. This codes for CASGHRPGTTYNSPLHF. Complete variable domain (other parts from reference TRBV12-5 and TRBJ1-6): DARVTQTPRHKVTEMGQEVTMRCQPILGHNTVFWYRQTMMQGLELLAYFRNRAPLDDSGMPKDRFSAEMPDATLATLKIQPSEPRDSAVYFCASGHRPGTTYNSPLHFGNGTRLTVT.

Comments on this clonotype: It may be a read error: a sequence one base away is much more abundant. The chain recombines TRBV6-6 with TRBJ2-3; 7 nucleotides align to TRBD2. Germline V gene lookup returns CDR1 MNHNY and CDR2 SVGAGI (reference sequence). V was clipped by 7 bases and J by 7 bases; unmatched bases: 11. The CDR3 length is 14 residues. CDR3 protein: CASIQGLDRNTQYF. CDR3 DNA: TGTGCCAGCATCCAAGGACTAGATAGAAATACGCAGTATTTT.

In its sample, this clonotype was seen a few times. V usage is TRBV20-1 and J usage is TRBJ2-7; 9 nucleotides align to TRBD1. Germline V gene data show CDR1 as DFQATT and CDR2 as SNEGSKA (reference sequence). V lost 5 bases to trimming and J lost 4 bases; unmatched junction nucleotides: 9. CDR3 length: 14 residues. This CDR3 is CSALGQGKNYEQYF. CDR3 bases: TGCAGTGCTCTTGGACAGGGGAAGAATTACGAGCAGTACTTC.

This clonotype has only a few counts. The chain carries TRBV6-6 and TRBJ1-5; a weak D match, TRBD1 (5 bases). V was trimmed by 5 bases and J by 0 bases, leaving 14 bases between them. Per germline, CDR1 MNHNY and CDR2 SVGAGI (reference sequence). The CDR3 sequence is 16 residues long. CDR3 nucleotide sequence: TGTGCCAGCAGTACACAGGCCTACTATAGCAATCAGCCCCAGCATTTT. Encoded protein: CASSTQAYYSNQPQHF.

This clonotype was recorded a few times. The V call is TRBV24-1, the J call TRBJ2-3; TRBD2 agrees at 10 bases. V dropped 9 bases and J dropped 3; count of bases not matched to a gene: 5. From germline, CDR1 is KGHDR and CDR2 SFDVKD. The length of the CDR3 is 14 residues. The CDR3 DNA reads TGTGCCACCTCCAGCGGGGGGGTTACAGATACGCAGTATTTT. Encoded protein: CATSSGGVTDTQYF.

The CDR3 protein is CASSFTGGSYGYTF. For the CDR3, the DNA is TGTGCCAGCAGCTTTACAGGGGGTTCTTATGGCTACACCTTC. This rearrangement joins TRBV5-8 to TRBJ1-2, with TRBD1 identical over 8 bases. The length of the CDR3 is 14 residues. Germline CDR1 reads SGHTS; CDR2 reads YDEGEE. V dropped 2 bases and J dropped 5; count of bases not matched to a gene: 5.

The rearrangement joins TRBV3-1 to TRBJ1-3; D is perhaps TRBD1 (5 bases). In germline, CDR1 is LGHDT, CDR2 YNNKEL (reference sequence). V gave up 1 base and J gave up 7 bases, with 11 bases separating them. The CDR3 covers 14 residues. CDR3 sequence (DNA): TGTGCCAGCAGCCAAGGATCAGGGAGTAACACCATATATTTT. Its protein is CASSQGSGSNTIYF.

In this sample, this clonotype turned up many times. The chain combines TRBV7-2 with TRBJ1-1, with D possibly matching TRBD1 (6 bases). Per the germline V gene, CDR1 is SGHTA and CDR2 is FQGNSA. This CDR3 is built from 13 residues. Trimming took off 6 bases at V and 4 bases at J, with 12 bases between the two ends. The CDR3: CASSSQGSTEAFF. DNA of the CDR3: TGTGCCAGCAGTTCACAGGGAAGCACTGAAGCTTTCTTT.

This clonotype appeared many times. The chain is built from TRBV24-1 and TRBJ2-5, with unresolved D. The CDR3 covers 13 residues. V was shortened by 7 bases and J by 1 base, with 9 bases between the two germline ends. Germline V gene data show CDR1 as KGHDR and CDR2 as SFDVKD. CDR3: CATSGIFQETQYF. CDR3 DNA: TGTGCCACCAGCGGAATATTCCAAGAGACCCAGTACTTC.